The text below deals with one T cell receptor (beta chain). The antigen is undetermined. CDR1 is SNHLY and CDR2 is FYNNEI in the germline V gene. V trimming: 6 bases; J trimming: 5 bases; junction bases outside the gene matches: 4. This CDR3 contains 12 residues. Sequencing was performed with immunoSEQ multiplex PCR; in TCRdb, only in-frame clones are kept and a portion is missing. The data contain roughly 8,400 clones, 90% to 95% of them seen just once; the ten biggest clones take up over 3.5%. The sample belongs to a study of T cells in localized non-small cell lung cancer. Study conclusions and caveats: In adjacent lung, a median around 50 of the top 100 tumor clones were found.

The sample consisted of peripheral blood mononuclear cells, taken before any cancer treatment. The TCR comes from a male donor at least 60 years old with stage II lung adenocarcinoma. The genes are TRBV2 and TRBJ2-7; 7 bases map to TRBD1. CDR3 in DNA: TGTGCCAGCAGGGGGACAGATCACGAGCAGTACTTC. It is translated as CASRGTDHEQYF.